This record looks at one TCR beta chain sequence and its context. The data were obtained in a study of blood T cell repertoires in COVID-19. Study details: The United States, Italy and Spain were the sources of the acute and convalescent COVID-19 samples. The analysed material was cDNA or gDNA that came from T cells, B-cell-depleted T cells, or PBMCs.

Original handling: Using reference gene primer amplification, nucleated cell counts were estimated. Using immunoSEQ multiplex PCR, the repertoire was profiled, and TCRdb retains in-frame clones only, with some absent. That table gives V, J and clone size, and the DNA gave D and trimming. The table lists approximately 100,000 clones, about 75% of them singletons. This CDR3 comprises 15 residues. In germline, CDR1 is KGHSH, CDR2 LQKENI. The V gene end was trimmed by 3 bases and the J gene end by 4 bases; junction bases not matched to a gene: 3. The chain has TRBV18 and TRBJ1-2; 12 nucleotides agree with TRBD1. The sequenced material came from peripheral blood. The receptor comes from a man older than 75 with acute or convalescent COVID-19. CDR3 in amino acids: CASSPGQGATYGYTF. As DNA, the CDR3 is TGTGCCAGCTCACCGGGACAGGGGGCGACCTATGGCTACACCTTC.